This T cell receptor (beta chain) was captured by sequencing in a study of regulatory T cells in long-lasting Graves disease. This clonotype was found many times. Its antigen is undetermined. Study outcomes and limitations: Persistent-disease Graves' patients showed less TCR diversity than new cases.

Library construction for TCR beta used iRepertoire HTBI primers and Arm-PCR of CDR3 regions. TCRdb recomputed calls from the multiplex PCR reads with MiXCR, one row per CDR3 protein. The sample lists 450,000 to 700,000 distinct CDR3 sequences, approximately 12% seen once, with roughly 9.7% in the top ten. The time point: newly diagnosed GD, antithyroid drugs for less than 3 months. The authors made the TCR library using RNA they extracted from PBMCs. CDR3 length: 15 residues. From germline, CDR1 is MNHNS and CDR2 SASEGT. The J segment lost 10 bases and the V segment lost 5 bases, leaving 16 bases of the junction unmatched. The sample also formed part of further work on T cells in Graves' hyperthyroidism and ophthalmopathy. That study reports: Among the patients, aged 18 to 65, hyperthyroidism was newly diagnosed and had lasted under 2 months.

The sequence was obtained from a young man with Graves disease. This sample comprised peripheral blood mononuclear cells (PBMCs), obtained at new diagnosis, from a patient treated with antithyroid drugs. The rearrangement links TRBV6-1 to TRBJ1-1; TRBD1 matches at 7 bases. CDR3 sequence: CASSPNFLRQGTAFF. The DNA for the CDR3 is TGTGCCAGCAGTCCCAACTTCCTTCGACAGGGTACAGCTTTCTTT.